This is a list of T cell receptor beta chains from one sample in a study of a mutant IDH1 vaccine in newly diagnosed glioma. These receptors have no known antigen. Some clones are missing from TCRdb's copy, which holds only in-frame ones; the method was immunoSEQ multiplex PCR. Among 60,000 to 100,000 clones listed, roughly 85% were seen once. The source material was PBMCs, sampled from a glioma patient whose treatment included an IDH1 peptide vaccine. All receptors come from a woman aged 45 to 65 with glioma. Both conserved end residues are part of each CDR3. The D gene is left open where the match is weak. Size is stated for part of the rows, as once, few or many counts, or as a class when the clone is expanded.

D	J	size	V	DNA	CDR3
-	TRBJ2-7	-	TRBV28	TGTGCCACCCTTATGACGCTTGGCTACGAGCAGTACTTC	CATLMTLGYEQYF
TRBD1	TRBJ1-4	-	TRBV30	TGTGCCTGGAGTGTACGTCAGGCAGGGGGCGAAAAACTGTTTTTT	CAWSVRQAGGEKLFF
-	TRBJ2-3	-	TRBV7-8	TGTGCCAGCAGCTTAACGTATATTCACATTTCAGATACGCAGTATTTT	CASSLTYIHISDTQYF
-	TRBJ2-3	-	TRBV5-1	TGCGCCAGCAGCCTTACCGGGACTAGCACAGATACGCAGTATTTT	CASSLTGTSTDTQYF
-	TRBJ1-1	once	TRBV30	TGTGCCTTAGAATTGGAGGCGAACACTGAAGCTTTCTTT	CALELEANTEAFF
-	TRBJ2-7	-	TRBV6-1	TGTGCCAGCAGTGCCGGGGGAGCCTACGGGGAGCAGTACTTC	CASSAGGAYGEQYF
TRBD1	TRBJ1-6	-	TRBV11-2	TGTGCCAGCCGGGAACAGGGGGTTGGTTCACCCCTCCACTTT	CASREQGVGSPLHF
-	TRBJ1-2	few	TRBV30	TGTGCCTGCCCCCGAGGATCTAACTATGGCTACACCTTC	CACPRGSNYGYTF
-	TRBJ2-7	-	TRBV27	TGTGCCAGCAGCACTCGACCAGCTCACGAGCAGTACTTC	CASSTRPAHEQYF
-	TRBJ1-5	-	TRBV4-1	TGCGCCAGCAGCCAAGGTGTAACAGGGCTTCCGAATCAGCCCCAGCATTTT	CASSQGVTGLPNQPQHF
TRBD1	TRBJ2-1	-	TRBV10-2	TGCGCCAGCAGCGAATTACAGGGGGCGGTGGATGAGCAGTTCTTC	CASSELQGAVDEQFF
-	TRBJ2-7	-	TRBV10-2	TGCGCCAGCAGTTTTAGTGTCTACGAGCAGTACTTC	CASSFSVYEQYF
-	TRBJ1-5	-	TRBV6-1	TGTGCCAGCAGAGTAACAGGGAGAGACTATCAGCCCCAGCATTTT	CASRVTGRDYQPQHF
-	TRBJ1-2	once	TRBV7-9	TGTGCCAGCAGCTCTGACAGCACTAACTATGGCTACACCTTC	CASSSDSTNYGYTF
TRBD2	TRBJ2-1	few	TRBV27	TGTGCCAGCGGGACTAGCGGGAGGAATGAGCAGTTCTTC	CASGTSGRNEQFF
-	TRBJ1-1	-	TRBV19	TGTGCCAGTAGTATTAGAAGGGTCACTGAAGCTTTCTTT	CASSIRRVTEAFF
-	TRBJ2-6	-	TRBV28	TGTGCCAGCAGTTTATCCTACCGGTGGCGGGACTCTGGGGCCAACGTCCTGACTTTC	CASSLSYRWRDSGANVLTF
TRBD2	TRBJ2-5	-	TRBV14	TGTGCCAGCAGCCAAGAACGAGCGGGAGGGCCTGGAGAGACCCAGTACTTC	CASSQERAGGPGETQYF